This section outlines one T cell receptor (beta chain) sequence together with its context. The source of the sample is a study of blood T cell repertoires in COVID-19. This CDR3 has 17 amino acids. CDR1 is SGHDN, CDR2 FVKESK, per germline. Trimming at V came to 0 bases and at J to 4 bases, leaving 6 bases not matched to a gene. TCRdb keeps only in-frame clones here, not all; method: immunoSEQ multiplex PCR. The repertoire holds some 120,000 clones, with approximately 81% as singletons. The clonotype was recovered from a man aged 55 to 69 with acute or convalescent COVID-19. The genes are TRBV14 and TRBJ2-1; 10 nucleotides line up with TRBD2. The sequencing sample was made of peripheral blood. CDR3 loop: CASSQDQRTSGYNEQFF. Written as DNA, the CDR3 is TGTGCCAGCAGCCAAGATCAACGGACTAGCGGATACAATGAGCAGTTCTTC.